This TCR beta chain was documented in a study of blood T cell repertoires in COVID-19. Study as a whole: COVID-19 samples from acute and convalescent phases originated in the United States, Italy and Spain. PBMCs, B-cell-depleted T cells, or T cells were the source of the cDNA or gDNA that made up the material.

Authors' methods: Researchers report that nucleated cell counts were estimated from reference gene primer amplification. The method was immunoSEQ multiplex PCR; TCRdb's version includes in-frame clones alone and lacks a portion of them. V, J and clone size reflect that table, while D and trimming were determined from the DNA. The sample has about 120,000 clones; more than 70% are singletons. This clone appeared a single time. The V end was cut by 3 bases, the J end by 4 bases, with 14 bases between. CDR3 size: 15 residues. Germline CDR1 is KGHDR and CDR2 is SFDVKD. This receptor was obtained from a human donor in a cohort sampled during active COVID-19. The chain uses TRBV24-1 and TRBJ2-5; perhaps TRBD1 as D (7 bases). Source material: peripheral blood. In DNA form, the CDR3 reads TGTGCCACCAGTGATGACAGGGTCGGGGGAGAGACCCAGTACTTC. Its protein is CATSDDRVGGETQYF.